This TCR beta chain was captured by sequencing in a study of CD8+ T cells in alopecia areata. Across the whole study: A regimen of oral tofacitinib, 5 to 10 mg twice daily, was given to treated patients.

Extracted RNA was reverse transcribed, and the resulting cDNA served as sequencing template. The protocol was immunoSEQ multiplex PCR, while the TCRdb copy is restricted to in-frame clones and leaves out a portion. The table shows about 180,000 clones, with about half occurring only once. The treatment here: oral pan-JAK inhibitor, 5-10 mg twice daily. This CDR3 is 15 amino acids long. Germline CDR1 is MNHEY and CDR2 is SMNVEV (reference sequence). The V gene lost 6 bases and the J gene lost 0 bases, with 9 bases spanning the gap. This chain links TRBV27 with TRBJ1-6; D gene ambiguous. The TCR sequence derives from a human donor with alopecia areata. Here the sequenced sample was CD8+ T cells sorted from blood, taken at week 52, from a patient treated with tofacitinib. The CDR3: CASSQQSSYNSPLHF. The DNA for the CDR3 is TGTGCCAGCAGCCAACAGAGCTCCTATAATTCACCCCTCCACTTT.